The present entry profiles one TCR beta chain with its context. No antigen is known for it. The record originates from a study of shared clonotypes between healthy human individuals. The overall study: CD4 naive cells filled three plates per donor, CD4 memory three, CD8 naive two and CD8 memory one.

V lost 4 bases, J lost 5 bases, and 4 bases stayed unmatched. The CDR3 spans 14 residues. Germline-derived CDR1 and CDR2 are SNHLY and FYNNEI. In the source study's methods: Sequence data from immunoSEQ were junction-only and lacked quality scores; consequently, filtering differed. Clones were sequenced by immunoSEQ multiplex PCR, and TCRdb holds only the in-frame ones, with some missing. The D gene and trimming were derived from the DNA, and the V and J assignments and clone size from that table. In the table there are some 500,000 clones, 96% of which are singletons. Notes on the study in general: The generation probabilities recorded for non-shared clonotypes fell below those of clonotypes shared by all four donors.

The sequenced sample consisted of naive CD4+ T cells sorted from blood. Subset reported: CD45RA+ positively selected. The source is a woman younger than 45 in good health. The V call is TRBV2, the J call TRBJ1-4; 7 positions match TRBD1. Here the CDR3 reads CASSAQGGNEKLFF. The CDR3 coding sequence is TGTGCCAGCAGTGCGCAGGGGGGAAATGAAAAACTGTTTTTT.